Listed below are T cell receptor beta chains from one sample, sequenced in a study of blood T cell repertoires in COVID-19. Here immunoSEQ multiplex PCR was the method, and the copy in TCRdb shows in-frame clones only, minus some. The table has 95,000 to 110,000 clones, 91% seen once. The sequenced material came from peripheral blood. These receptor sequences come from a human donor in a cohort sampled during active COVID-19. The CDR3 runs from the conserved cysteine through the conserved F or W. The order of the fields is clone size, V gene, D gene, J gene, CDR3 DNA, CDR3 protein. The D gene is left open where the match is weak. Clone sizes are given selectively: once, few, many, or a class where the clone is expanded.

-	TRBV4-3	TRBD1	TRBJ1-2	TGCGCCAGCAGCCAAGACCTCCTCGGACAGGGGCTACCCTATGGCTACACCTTC	CASSQDLLGQGLPYGYTF
-	TRBV6-7	TRBD2	TRBJ2-1	TGTGCCAGCAGTCCCCGGACTAGCGGGAGCCTGACCGACTACAATGAGCAGTTCTTC	CASSPRTSGSLTDYNEQFF
-	TRBV7-8	TRBD2	TRBJ2-5	TGTGCCAGCAGCCTAATTGGACTAGGCGAGACCCAGTACTTC	CASSLIGLGETQYF
-	TRBV30	-	TRBJ1-2	TGTGCCTGGAGTGAAAACATCTATGGCTACACCTTC	CAWSENIYGYTF
-	TRBV7-2	TRBD2	TRBJ2-7	TGTGCCAGCAGCCAGACTAGCCTCCTTTACGAGCAGTACTTC	CASSQTSLLYEQYF
-	TRBV5-6	-	TRBJ2-1	TGTGCCAGCAGCTTGACGAGTGAGCAGTTCTTC	CASSLTSEQFF
-	TRBV11-2	-	TRBJ2-7	TGTGCCAGCAGCTTGGGGCTAACCTACGAGCAGTACTTC	CASSLGLTYEQYF
-	TRBV5-5	-	TRBJ1-5	TGTGCCAGCAGCCATCCGTCAGGGAATCAGCCCCAGCATTTT	CASSHPSGNQPQHF
-	TRBV11-2	-	TRBJ2-6	TGTGCCAGCAGCCTCTCTGGGGCCAACGTCCTGACTTTC	CASSLSGANVLTF
once	TRBV7-2	TRBD2	TRBJ2-7	TGTGCCAGCAGCTTAGCTACTAGCGGGAAGAGGGCTTCCTACGAGCAGTACTTC	CASSLATSGKRASYEQYF
-	TRBV6-1	TRBD2	TRBJ2-1	TGTGCCAGCAGTGAAATAGCGGGAGTCGCAAATGAGCAGTTCTTC	CASSEIAGVANEQFF
-	TRBV9	-	TRBJ1-6	TGTGCCAGCAGCAAAACCGGGACATACTCCTCACCCCTCCACTTT	CASSKTGTYSSPLHF
-	TRBV7-9	-	TRBJ2-7	TGTGCCAGCAATCAGGGAACCTACGAGCAGTACTTC	CASNQGTYEQYF
-	TRBV27	-	TRBJ2-1	TGTGCCAGCAGTTTATCAGAGTACAATGAGCAGTTCTTC	CASSLSEYNEQFF
-	TRBV5-1	TRBD2	TRBJ2-1	TGCGCCAGCAGCTTAAACGGGAGGGAGCAGTTCTTC	CASSLNGREQFF
-	TRBV24-1	-	TRBJ2-2	TGTGCCACCAGTGACCGTGCCGGGGAGCTGTTTTTT	CATSDRAGELFF
-	TRBV7-2	-	TRBJ1-1	TGTGCCAGCAGCTTGGCTGCCGGCGCGGCTGAAGCTTTCTTT	CASSLAAGAAEAFF
-	TRBV30	TRBD2	TRBJ2-7	TGTGCCTGGAGTCCCCGGGTAGCGGGGGGCGAGCAGTACTTC	CAWSPRVAGGEQYF
-	TRBV11-2	TRBD1	TRBJ1-1	TGTGCCAGCAGCTTAGATACAGGGGGGAGGACTGAAGCTTTCTTT	CASSLDTGGRTEAFF
-	TRBV25-1	TRBD1	TRBJ2-6	TGTGCCAGCAGTGACCGGGACAGGGGGTCCTCTGGGGCCAACGTCCTGACTTTC	CASSDRDRGSSGANVLTF
-	TRBV5-1	TRBD1	TRBJ2-2	TGCGCCAGCAGCTTGTCGGGACAGGGGTATGCCGGGGAGCTGTTTTTT	CASSLSGQGYAGELFF
-	TRBV5-4	TRBD1	TRBJ1-2	TGTGCCAGCAGCTCGGAGGGGACAGGAAACAACTATGGCTACACCTTC	CASSSEGTGNNYGYTF
many	TRBV24-1	-	TRBJ1-5	TGTGCCACCTGTAGGGGCAACAATCAGCCCCAGCATTTT	CATCRGNNQPQHF
once	TRBV6-5	TRBD1	TRBJ1-5	TGTGCCAGCAGGACGGGACAGAGCATTAATCAGCCCCAGCATTTT	CASRTGQSINQPQHF
-	TRBV7-9	-	TRBJ1-2	TGTGCCAGCAGCTTACCCGGACAAGAAGCTAACTATGGCTACACCTTC	CASSLPGQEANYGYTF
once	TRBV9	TRBD2	TRBJ2-7	TGTGCCAGCAGCGTAACTAGCGAGAACTACGAGCAGTACTTC	CASSVTSENYEQYF
-	TRBV6-5	-	TRBJ2-7	TGTGCCAGCAGTCTACCTAATGCCTACGAGCAGTACTTC	CASSLPNAYEQYF